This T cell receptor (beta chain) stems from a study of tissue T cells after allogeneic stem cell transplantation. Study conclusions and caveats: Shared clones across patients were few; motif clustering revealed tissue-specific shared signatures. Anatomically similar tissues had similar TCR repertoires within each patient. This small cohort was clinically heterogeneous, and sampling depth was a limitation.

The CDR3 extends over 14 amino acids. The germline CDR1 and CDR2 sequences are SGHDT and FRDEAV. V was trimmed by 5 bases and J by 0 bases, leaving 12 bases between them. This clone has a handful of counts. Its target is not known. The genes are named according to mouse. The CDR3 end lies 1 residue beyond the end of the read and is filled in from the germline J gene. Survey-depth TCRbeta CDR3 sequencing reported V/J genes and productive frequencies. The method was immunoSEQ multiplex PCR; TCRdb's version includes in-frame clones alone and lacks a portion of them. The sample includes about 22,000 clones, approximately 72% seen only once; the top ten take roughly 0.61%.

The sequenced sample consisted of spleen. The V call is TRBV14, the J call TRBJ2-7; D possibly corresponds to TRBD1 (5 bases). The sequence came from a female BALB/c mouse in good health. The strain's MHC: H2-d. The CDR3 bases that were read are TGTGCCAGCAGCGCAGGGCCACTCTCCTATGAACAGTAC. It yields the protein CASSAGPLSYEQY. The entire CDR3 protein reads CASSAGPLSYEQYF.